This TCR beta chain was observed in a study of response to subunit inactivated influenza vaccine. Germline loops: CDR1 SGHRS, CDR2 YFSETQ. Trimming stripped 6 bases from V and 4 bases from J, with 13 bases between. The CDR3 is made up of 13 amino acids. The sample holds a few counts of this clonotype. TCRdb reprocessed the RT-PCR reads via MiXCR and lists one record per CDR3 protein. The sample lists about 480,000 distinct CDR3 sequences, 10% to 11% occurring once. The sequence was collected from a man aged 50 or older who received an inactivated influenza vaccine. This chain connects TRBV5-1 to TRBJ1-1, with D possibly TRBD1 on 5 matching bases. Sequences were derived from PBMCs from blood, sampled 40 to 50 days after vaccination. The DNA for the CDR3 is TGCGCCAGCAACACAGGATGGAGCACTGAAGCTTTCTTT. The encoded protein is CASNTGWSTEAFF.